The 2 T cell receptor beta chains below all came from one sample that was sequenced in a study of T cell clonality in common variable immunodeficiency. Using immunoSEQ multiplex PCR, the repertoire was profiled, and TCRdb retains in-frame clones only, with some absent. Reported are about 37,000 clones, none seen only once; the ten largest carry 0.95%. Sequenced input: peripheral blood mononuclear cells. The receptors were gathered from a person aged 18 to 75 in good health.

This clone has a count of ten or more. The CDR3 end is not reached by the read, which stops 3 residues before it; the germline J gene fills it in. The chain has TRBV4-2 and TRBJ2-1; TRBD2 matches 9 bases. The V gene end was trimmed by 0 bases and the J gene end by 2 bases; junction bases not matched to a gene: 2. Germline V gene data show CDR1 as LGHNA and CDR2 as YNFKEQ. CDR3 length equals 16 residues. CDR3 sequence reads: CASSQETSGPYNEQFF. The sequenced CDR3 bases are TGTGCCAGCAGCCAAGAGACTAGCGGCCCCTACAATGAG.

This clone was found many times. The read halts 3 residues ahead of the CDR3 end, with the missing end drawn from the germline J gene. This chain joins TRBV5-5 and TRBJ2-7; tentative D call: TRBD1 (6 bases). V gave up 0 bases and J gave up 2 bases, with 9 bases separating them. Germline V gene sequence: CDR1 SGHKS, CDR2 YYEKEE (reference sequence). The CDR3 contains 14 residues. Partial CDR3 DNA: TGTGCCAGCAGCTTGGGACAGGAGGCCTACGAG. It codes for CASSLGQEAYE. The entire CDR3 is CASSLGQEAYEQYF.